This T cell receptor (beta chain) was identified during a study of T cells after yellow fever vaccination. Study-wide findings and caveats: Subsequent to the booster, the majority of primary-vaccination clones reappeared (around 96% CD4, 80% to 90% CD8).

Conversion of TCR transcripts into cDNA relied on 5'RACE template switching, which added a universal primer site and UMIs. TCRdb fed the 5' RACE reads into MiXCR, producing one record per CDR3 protein. The sample holds approximately 10,000 distinct CDR3 sequences, 4.5% to 5.5% seen once. This clonotype has ten or more counts. This CDR3 contains 16 residues. Per the germline V gene, CDR1 is SGHTA and CDR2 is FQGNSA. J was trimmed by 0 bases and V by 5 bases; bases with no gene match: 3. The material sequenced was PBMCs, either bulk or a sorted T-cell subset (CD4+, CD8+, memory, or dextramer-sorted; not recorded which), taken less than 16 days after the first yellow fever vaccination. This TCR was recovered from a man between 18 and 35 years old who received the YFV17D yellow fever vaccine. The chain combines TRBV7-2 with TRBJ1-4; 10 bases fit TRBD1. The CDR3 region has the DNA TGTGCCAGCAGCCAAGGACAGGGGGCAACTAATGAAAAACTGTTTTTT. It specifies CASSQGQGATNEKLFF.